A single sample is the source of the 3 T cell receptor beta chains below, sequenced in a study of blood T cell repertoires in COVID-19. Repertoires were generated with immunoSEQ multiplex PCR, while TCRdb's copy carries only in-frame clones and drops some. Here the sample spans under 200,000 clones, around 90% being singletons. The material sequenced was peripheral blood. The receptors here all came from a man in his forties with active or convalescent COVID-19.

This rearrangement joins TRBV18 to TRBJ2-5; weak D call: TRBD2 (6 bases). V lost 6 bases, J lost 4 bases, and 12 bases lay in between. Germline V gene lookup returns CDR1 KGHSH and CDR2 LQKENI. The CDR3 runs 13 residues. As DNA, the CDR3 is TGTGCCAGCTCCCAAGGGGAGGCAGAGACCCAGTACTTC. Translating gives CASSQGEAETQYF.

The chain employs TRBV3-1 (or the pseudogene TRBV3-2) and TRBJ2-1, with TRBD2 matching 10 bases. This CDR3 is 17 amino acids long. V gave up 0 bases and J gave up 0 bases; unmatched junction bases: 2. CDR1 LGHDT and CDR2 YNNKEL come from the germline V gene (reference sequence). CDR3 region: CASSQDLAGGSYNEQFF. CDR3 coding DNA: TGTGCCAGCAGCCAAGATTTAGCGGGAGGCTCCTACAATGAGCAGTTCTTC.

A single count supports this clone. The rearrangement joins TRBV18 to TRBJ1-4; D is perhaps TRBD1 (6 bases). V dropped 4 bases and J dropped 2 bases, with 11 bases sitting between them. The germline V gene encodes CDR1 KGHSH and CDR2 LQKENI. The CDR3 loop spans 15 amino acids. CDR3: CASSQGDGTNEKLFF. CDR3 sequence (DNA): TGTGCCAGCTCACAGGGGGACGGGACTAATGAAAAACTGTTTTTT.